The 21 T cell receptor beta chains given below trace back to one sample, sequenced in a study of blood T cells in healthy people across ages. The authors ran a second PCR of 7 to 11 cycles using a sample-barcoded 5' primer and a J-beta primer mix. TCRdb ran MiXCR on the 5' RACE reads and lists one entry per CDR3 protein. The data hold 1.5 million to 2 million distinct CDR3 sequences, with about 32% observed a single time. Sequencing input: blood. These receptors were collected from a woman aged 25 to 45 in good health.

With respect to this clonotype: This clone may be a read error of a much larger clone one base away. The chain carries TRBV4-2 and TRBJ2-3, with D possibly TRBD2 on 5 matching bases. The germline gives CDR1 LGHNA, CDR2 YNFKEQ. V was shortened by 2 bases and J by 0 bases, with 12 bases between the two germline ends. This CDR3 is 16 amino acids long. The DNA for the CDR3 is TGTGCCAGCAGCCAAAGCGGCGGAGGTAGCACAGATACGCAGTATTTT. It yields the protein CASSQSGGGSTDTQYF.

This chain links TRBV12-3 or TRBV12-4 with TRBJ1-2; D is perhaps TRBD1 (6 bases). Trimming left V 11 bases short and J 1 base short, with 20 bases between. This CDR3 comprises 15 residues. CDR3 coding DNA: TGTGCCGGCAATTCAATCGCAGGGGTTAACTATGGCTACACCTTC. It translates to CAGNSIAGVNYGYTF.

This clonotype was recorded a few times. DNA of the CDR3: TGTGCCAGCTCACCAATGCTCGGGACAGGGAGTTTCGATACGCAGTATTTT. This sequence encodes CASSPMLGTGSFDTQYF. V and J are TRBV18 and TRBJ2-3, with TRBD1 matching 9 bases. CDR3 length: 17 amino acids. Germline-derived CDR1 and CDR2 are KGHSH and LQKENI. Losses at the gene ends were 2 bases for V and 6 bases for J; bases not matched to a gene: 12.

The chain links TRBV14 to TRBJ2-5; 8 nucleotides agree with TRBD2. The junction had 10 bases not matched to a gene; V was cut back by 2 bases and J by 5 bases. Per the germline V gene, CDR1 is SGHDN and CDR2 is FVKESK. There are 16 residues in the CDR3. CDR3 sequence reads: CASSQITGGARETQYF. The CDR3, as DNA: TGTGCCAGCAGCCAAATTACCGGGGGGGCCAGGGAGACCCAGTACTTC.

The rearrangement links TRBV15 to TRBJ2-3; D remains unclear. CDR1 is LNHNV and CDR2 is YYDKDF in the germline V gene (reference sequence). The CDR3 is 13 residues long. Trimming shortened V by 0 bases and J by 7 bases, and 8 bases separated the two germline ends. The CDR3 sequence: CATSRDSYNTQYF. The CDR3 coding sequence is TGTGCCACCAGCAGAGATTCGTACAATACGCAGTATTTT.

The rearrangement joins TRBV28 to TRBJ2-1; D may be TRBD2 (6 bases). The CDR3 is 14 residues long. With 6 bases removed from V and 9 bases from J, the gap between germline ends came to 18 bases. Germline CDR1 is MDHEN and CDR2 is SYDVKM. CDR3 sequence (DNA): TGTGCCAGCAGCCTCGGGAGAGGTCGGGGTGAGCAGTTCTTC. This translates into CASSLGRGRGEQFF.

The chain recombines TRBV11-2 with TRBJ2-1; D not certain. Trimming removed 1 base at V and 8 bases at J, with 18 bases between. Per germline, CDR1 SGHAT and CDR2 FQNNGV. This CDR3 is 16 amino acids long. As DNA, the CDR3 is TGTGCCAGCAGCTTAGGCAGGAACCCCAAGGGCGATGAGCAGTTCTTC. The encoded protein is CASSLGRNPKGDEQFF.

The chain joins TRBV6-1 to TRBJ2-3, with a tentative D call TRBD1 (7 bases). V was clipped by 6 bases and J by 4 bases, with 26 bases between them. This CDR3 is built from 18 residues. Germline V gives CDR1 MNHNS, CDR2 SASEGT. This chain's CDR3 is CASSPFTTGQGGPDTQYF. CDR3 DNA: TGTGCCAGCAGCCCCTTTACTACGGGGCAGGGGGGCCCAGATACGCAGTATTTT.

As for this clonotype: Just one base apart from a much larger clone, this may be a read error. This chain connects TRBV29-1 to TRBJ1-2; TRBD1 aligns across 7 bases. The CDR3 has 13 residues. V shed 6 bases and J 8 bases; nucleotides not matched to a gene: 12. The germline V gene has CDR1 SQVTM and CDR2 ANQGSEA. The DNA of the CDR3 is TGCAGCGTGGATGGACAGGAGCCTTGGGGCTACACCTTC. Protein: CSVDGQEPWGYTF.

The CDR3 loop is CASSFQTNEKLFF. CDR3 DNA: TGTGCCAGCAGCTTCCAGACTAATGAAAAACTGTTTTTT. The chain has TRBV11-2 and TRBJ1-4; D is uncertain. V was shortened by 3 bases and J by 2 bases, with 4 bases between the two germline ends. Per the germline V gene, CDR1 is SGHAT and CDR2 is FQNNGV. There are 13 residues in the CDR3.

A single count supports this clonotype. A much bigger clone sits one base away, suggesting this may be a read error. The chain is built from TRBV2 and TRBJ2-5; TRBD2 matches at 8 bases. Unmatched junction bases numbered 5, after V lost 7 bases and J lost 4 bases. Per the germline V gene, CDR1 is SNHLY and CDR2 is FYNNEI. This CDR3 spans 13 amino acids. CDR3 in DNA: TGTGCCAGCACGGGAGGGGCCGTAGAGACCCAGTACTTC. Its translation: CASTGGAVETQYF.

This chain's CDR3 is CSVGGTGPIYGYTF. CDR3 sequence (DNA): TGCAGCGTTGGAGGGACAGGGCCGATCTATGGCTACACCTTC. The chain combines TRBV29-1 with TRBJ1-2, with TRBD1 matching over 9 bases. Germline-derived CDR1 and CDR2 are SQVTM and ANQGSEA. The V and J ends lost 4 bases and 4 bases, in that order; junction bases with no gene match: 7. The CDR3 runs 14 residues.

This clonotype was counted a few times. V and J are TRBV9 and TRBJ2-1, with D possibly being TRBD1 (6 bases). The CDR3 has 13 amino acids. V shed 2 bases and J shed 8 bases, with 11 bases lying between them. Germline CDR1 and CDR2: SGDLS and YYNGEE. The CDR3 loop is CASSVRGTDEQFF. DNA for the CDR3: TGTGCCAGCAGCGTCAGGGGTACCGATGAGCAGTTCTTC.

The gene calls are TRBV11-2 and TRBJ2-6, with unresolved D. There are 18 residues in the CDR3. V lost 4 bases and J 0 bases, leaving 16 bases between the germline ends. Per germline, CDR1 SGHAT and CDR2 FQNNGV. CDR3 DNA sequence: TGTGCCAGCAGCTCGTCCCGAGGACCGATCTCTGGGGCCAACGTCCTGACTTTC. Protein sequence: CASSSSRGPISGANVLTF.

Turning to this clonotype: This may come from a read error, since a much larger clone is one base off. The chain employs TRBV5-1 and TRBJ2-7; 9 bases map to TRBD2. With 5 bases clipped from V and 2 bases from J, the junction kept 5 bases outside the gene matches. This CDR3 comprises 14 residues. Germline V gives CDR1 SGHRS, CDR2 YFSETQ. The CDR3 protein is CASRREGQAYEQYF. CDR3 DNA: TGCGCCAGCAGGCGGGAGGGGCAAGCCTACGAGCAGTACTTC.

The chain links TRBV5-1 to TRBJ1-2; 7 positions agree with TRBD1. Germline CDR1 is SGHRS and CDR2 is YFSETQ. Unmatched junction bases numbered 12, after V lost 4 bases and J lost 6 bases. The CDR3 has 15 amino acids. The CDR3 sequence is CASSPDRDWGDGYTF. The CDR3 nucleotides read TGCGCCAGCAGCCCCGACAGGGACTGGGGGGATGGCTACACCTTC.

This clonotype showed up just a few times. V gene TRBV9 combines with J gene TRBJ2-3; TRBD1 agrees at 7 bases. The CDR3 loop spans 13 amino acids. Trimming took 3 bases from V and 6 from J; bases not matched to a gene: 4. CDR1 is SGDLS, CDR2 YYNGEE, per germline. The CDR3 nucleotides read TGTGCCAGCAGCGCCGAACAGGGGGATACGCAGTATTTT. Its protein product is CASSAEQGDTQYF.

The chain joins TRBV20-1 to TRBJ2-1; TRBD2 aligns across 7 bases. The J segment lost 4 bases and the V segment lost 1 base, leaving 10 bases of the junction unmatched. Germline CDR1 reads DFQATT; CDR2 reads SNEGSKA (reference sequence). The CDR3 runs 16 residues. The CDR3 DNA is TGCAGTGCTAGAGTTACGGGACTACCACCTTACAATGAGCAGTTCTTC. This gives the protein CSARVTGLPPYNEQFF.

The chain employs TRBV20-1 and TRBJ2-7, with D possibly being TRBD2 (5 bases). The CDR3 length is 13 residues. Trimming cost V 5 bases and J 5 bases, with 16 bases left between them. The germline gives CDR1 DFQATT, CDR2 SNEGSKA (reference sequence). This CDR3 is CSASDWVGHEQYF. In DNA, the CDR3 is TGCAGTGCTTCGGACTGGGTCGGGCACGAGCAGTACTTC.

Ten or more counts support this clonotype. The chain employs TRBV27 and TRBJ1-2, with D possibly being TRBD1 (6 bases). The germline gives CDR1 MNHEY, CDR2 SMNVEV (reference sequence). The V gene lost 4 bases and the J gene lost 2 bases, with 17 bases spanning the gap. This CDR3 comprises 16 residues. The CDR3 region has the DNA TGTGCCAGCAGTTCCACTGCGACAGGCGCGAACTATGGCTACACCTTC. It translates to CASSSTATGANYGYTF.

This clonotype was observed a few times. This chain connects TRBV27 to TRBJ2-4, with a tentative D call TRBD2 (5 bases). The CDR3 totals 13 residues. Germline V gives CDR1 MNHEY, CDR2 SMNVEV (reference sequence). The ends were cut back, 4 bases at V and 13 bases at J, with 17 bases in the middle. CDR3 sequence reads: CASSSWLSGEQYF. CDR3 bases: TGTGCCAGCAGTTCGTGGTTAAGTGGGGAGCAGTACTTC.